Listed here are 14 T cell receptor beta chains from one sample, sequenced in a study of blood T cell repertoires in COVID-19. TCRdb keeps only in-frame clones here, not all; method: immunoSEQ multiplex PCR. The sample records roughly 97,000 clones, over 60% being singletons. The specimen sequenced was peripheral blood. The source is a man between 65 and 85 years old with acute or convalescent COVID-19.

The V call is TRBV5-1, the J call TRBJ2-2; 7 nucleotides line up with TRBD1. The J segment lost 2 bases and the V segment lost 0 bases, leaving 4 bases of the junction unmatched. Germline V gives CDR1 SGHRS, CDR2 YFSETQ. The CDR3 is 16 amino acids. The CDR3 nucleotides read TGCGCCAGCAGCTTGGGGGACAGAATAAACACCGGGGAGCTGTTTTTT. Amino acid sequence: CASSLGDRINTGELFF.

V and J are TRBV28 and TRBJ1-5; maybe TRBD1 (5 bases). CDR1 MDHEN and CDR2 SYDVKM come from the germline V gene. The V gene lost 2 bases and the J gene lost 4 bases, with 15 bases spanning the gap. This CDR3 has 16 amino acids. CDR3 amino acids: CASSLDGAGSNQPQHF. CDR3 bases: TGTGCCAGCAGTTTAGATGGGGCCGGATCTAATCAGCCCCAGCATTTT.

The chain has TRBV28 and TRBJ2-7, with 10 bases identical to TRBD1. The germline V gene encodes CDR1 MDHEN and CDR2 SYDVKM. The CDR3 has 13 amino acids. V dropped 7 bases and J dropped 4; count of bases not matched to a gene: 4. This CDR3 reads CASNDRGPYEQYF. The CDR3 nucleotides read TGTGCCAGCAATGACAGGGGGCCGTACGAGCAGTACTTC. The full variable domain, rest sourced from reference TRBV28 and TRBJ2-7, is DVKVTQSSRYLVKRTGEKVFLECVQDMDHENMFWYRQDPGLGLRLIYFSYDVKMKEKGDIPEGYSVSREKKERFSLILESASTNQTSMYLCASNDRGPYEQYFGPGTRLTVT.

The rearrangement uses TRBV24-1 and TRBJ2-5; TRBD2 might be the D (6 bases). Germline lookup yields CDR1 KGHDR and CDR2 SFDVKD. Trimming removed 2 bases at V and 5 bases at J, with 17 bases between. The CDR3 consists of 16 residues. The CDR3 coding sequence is TGTGCCACCAGTGATTCAACCCGGGGGATCTGGGAGACCCAGTACTTC. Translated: CATSDSTRGIWETQYF.

In DNA, the CDR3 is TGTGCCAGCAGTGAAGACAGGGGGGACAGCTATAATTCACCCCTCCACTTT. Encoded protein: CASSEDRGDSYNSPLHF. This chain connects TRBV2 to TRBJ1-6; 8 bases align to TRBD1. The CDR3 covers 17 residues. CDR1 is SNHLY and CDR2 is FYNNEI in the germline V gene. With 1 base clipped from V and 3 bases from J, the junction kept 5 bases outside the gene matches.

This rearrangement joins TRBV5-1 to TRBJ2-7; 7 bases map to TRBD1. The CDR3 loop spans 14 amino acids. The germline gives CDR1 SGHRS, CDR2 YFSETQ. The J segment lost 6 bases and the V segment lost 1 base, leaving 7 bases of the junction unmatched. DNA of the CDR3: TGCGCCAGCAGCTTGTCCGAGGGGGCCGGCGAGCAGTACTTC. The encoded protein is CASSLSEGAGEQYF.

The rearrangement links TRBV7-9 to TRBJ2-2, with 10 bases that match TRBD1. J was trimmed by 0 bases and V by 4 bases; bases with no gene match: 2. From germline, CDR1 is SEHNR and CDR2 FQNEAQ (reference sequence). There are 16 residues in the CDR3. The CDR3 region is CASSYDRGPNTGELFF. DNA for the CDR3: TGTGCCAGCAGCTACGACAGGGGGCCGAACACCGGGGAGCTGTTTTTT.

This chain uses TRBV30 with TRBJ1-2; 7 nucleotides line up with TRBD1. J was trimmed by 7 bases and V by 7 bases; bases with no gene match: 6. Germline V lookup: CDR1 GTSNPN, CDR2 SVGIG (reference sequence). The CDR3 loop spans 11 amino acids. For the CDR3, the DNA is TGTGCCTCACAGGGGCATGGTGGCTACACCTTC. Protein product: CASQGHGGYTF.

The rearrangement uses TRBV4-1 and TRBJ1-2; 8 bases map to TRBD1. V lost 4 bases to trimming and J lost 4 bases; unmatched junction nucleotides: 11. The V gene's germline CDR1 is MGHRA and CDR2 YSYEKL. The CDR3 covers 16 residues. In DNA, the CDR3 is TGCGCCAGCAGCCGCCCAACAGGGGGAACCGTCTATGGCTACACCTTC. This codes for CASSRPTGGTVYGYTF.

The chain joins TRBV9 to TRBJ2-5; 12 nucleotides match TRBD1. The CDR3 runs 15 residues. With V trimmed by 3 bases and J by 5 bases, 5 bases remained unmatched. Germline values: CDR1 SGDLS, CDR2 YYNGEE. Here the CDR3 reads CASSGGTGGVETQYF. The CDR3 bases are TGTGCCAGCAGCGGCGGGACAGGGGGCGTGGAGACCCAGTACTTC.

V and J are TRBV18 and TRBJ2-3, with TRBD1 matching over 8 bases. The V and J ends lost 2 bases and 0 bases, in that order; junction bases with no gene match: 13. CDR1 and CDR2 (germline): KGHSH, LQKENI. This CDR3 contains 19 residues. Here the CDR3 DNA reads TGTGCCAGCTCACCATTCTCCGGGACAGGTCATAATAGCACAGATACGCAGTATTTT. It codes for CASSPFSGTGHNSTDTQYF. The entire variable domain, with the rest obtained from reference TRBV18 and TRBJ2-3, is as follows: NAGVMQNPRHLVRRRGQEARLRCSPMKGHSHVYWYRQLPEEGLKFMVYLQKENIIDESGMPKERFSAEFPKEGPSILRIQQVVRGDSAAYFCASSPFSGTGHNSTDTQYFGPGTRLTVL.

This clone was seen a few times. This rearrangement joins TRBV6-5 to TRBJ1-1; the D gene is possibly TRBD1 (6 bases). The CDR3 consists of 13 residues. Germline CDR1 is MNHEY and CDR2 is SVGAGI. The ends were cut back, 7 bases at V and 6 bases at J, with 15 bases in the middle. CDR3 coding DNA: TGTGCCAGCACCGGACAGATTGGCGCTGAAGCTTTCTTT. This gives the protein CASTGQIGAEAFF.

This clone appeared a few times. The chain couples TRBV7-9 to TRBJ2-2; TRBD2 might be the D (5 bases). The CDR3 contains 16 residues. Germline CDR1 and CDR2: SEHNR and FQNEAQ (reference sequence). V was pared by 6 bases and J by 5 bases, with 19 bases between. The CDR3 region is CASRDTSLSGTGELFF. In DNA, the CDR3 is TGTGCCAGCAGGGATACAAGTTTGAGCGGAACCGGGGAGCTGTTTTTT.

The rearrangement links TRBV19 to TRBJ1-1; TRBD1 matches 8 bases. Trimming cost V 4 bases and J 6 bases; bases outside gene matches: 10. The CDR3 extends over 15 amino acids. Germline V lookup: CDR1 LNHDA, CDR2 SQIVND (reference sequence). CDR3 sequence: CASSTIDRGGPEAFF. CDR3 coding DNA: TGTGCCAGTAGTACCATTGACAGGGGTGGCCCTGAAGCTTTCTTT.